A selection of T cell receptor beta chains follows, all from one sample in a study of blood T cell repertoires in COVID-19. Measured with immunoSEQ multiplex PCR; TCRdb has only the in-frame clones, and not every one. The sample holds 85,000 to 95,000 clones, approximately 75% seen once. The material sequenced was peripheral blood. These receptors were collected from a woman older than 75 with acute or convalescent COVID-19. Each CDR3 is given without its conserved first and last residue.

length: 9
V: TRBV20-1
CDR3: SAEQGGGYT

length: 12
V: TRBV7-2
CDR3: ASSLKSSYNEQF

length: 11
V: TRBV3-1/TRBV3-2
CDR3: ASSQEQGRELF

length: 10
V: TRBV10-3
CDR3: AISVEGAEAF

length: 11
V: TRBV5-1
CDR3: ASSDRRAHGYT

length: 11
V: TRBV28
CDR3: AGGVGAPFGYT

length: 17
V: TRBV7-8
CDR3: ASSLVPGQGYSYNSPLH

length: 15
V: TRBV10-3
CDR3: AITPGLAGAGTDTQY

length: 10
V: TRBV12-3/TRBV12-4
CDR3: ASRAGLVEQF

length: 13
V: TRBV7-2
CDR3: ASSLARGGNYGYT

length: 15
V: TRBV21-1
CDR3: ASSKRRTGKGNNEQF

length: 12
V: TRBV5-1
CDR3: ASSLRQGEETQY

length: 13
V: TRBV6-5
CDR3: ASKVWSGNQDGYT

length: 13
V: TRBV18
CDR3: ASSPFSRAPHGYT

length: 12
V: TRBV7-2
CDR3: ASSLGAGPDEQY

length: 11
V: TRBV19
CDR3: ASSRDWIYGYT

length: 13
V: TRBV11-2
CDR3: ASSYPGQLYNEQF

length: 13
V: TRBV28
CDR3: ASSLELRLNNEQF

length: 10
V: TRBV2
CDR3: ASAEANYGYT

length: 12
V: TRBV11-2
CDR3: ASSLSRDSDTQY

length: 11
V: TRBV30
CDR3: ASRRTGNTEAF

length: 11
V: TRBV30
CDR3: AWSIQANEKLF

length: 12
V: TRBV5-4
CDR3: ASSEGGTTSEQF

length: 12
V: TRBV10-1
CDR3: ASSEYATNYGYT

length: 9
V: TRBV18
CDR3: ASSTSNEQY

length: 13
V: TRBV2
CDR3: ASSETQKDTGELF

length: 11
V: TRBV5-1
CDR3: ASSRTQGEKLF

length: 16
V: TRBV7-3
CDR3: ASSLTATGPQGGEKLF

length: 12
V: TRBV12-5
CDR3: ASGPTGGRTEAF

length: 15
V: TRBV19
CDR3: ASTKGTQDGVGETQY

length: 11
V: TRBV30
CDR3: AWSASGVATQY

length: 13
V: TRBV20-1
CDR3: SATDPQGAVYGYT

length: 12
V: TRBV25-1
CDR3: ASTQSVGAHGYT

length: 11
V: TRBV11-1
CDR3: ASSLSRDYGYT

length: 12
V: TRBV18
CDR3: ASSSSSYNSPLH

length: 17
V: TRBV4-1
CDR3: ASSQVGQGNILSGNTIY

length: 10
V: TRBV12-3/TRBV12-4
CDR3: ASSSTSGKLF

length: 12
V: TRBV6-6
CDR3: AISGGRAGNEQY

length: 12
V: TRBV5-6
CDR3: ASSFGDSPYEQY

length: 12
V: TRBV19
CDR3: ASSTLGRKNIQY

length: 13
V: TRBV7-2
CDR3: ASSYYIDSNQPQH

length: 11
V: TRBV10-1
CDR3: ASSRGRVDTQY